This TCR beta chain was observed in a study of PD-1 blockade in classical Hodgkin lymphoma. The length of the CDR3 is 15 residues. Trimming shortened V by 0 bases and J by 3 bases, and 13 bases separated the two germline ends. Germline V CDR1 and CDR2: SGDLS, YYNGEE. Generated by immunoSEQ multiplex PCR, the TCRdb table keeps only in-frame clones and is missing some. Counted here are nearly 60,000 clones, around 93% occurring once; the ten biggest clones make up roughly 10%. Relapses following autologous stem cell transplantation were seen in all patients, with brentuximab vedotin exposure varying. The V gene is TRBV9, the J gene TRBJ2-7; the D gene is possibly TRBD2 (6 bases). The receptor's source is a human donor with classical Hodgkin lymphoma. This specimen was peripheral blood mononuclear cells (PBMCs), taken before the second cycle of nivolumab. CDR3 residues: CASSVGGEAYYEQYF. CDR3 coding DNA: TGTGCCAGCAGCGTAGGCGGGGAAGCTTACTACGAGCAGTACTTC.